This T cell receptor beta chain comes out of a study of blood T cell repertoires in COVID-19. Study context: Acute and convalescent COVID-19 samples came from the United States, Italy and Spain. T cells, B-cell-depleted T cells, or PBMCs provided the cDNA or gDNA that served as material.

Original analysis: Reference gene primer amplification gave estimated nucleated cell counts. TCRdb's table, derived via immunoSEQ multiplex PCR, lists solely in-frame clones and lacks some. V, J and clone size were drawn from that table, and D and trimming were deduced from the DNA. Here the sample spans some 80,000 clones, about 88% being singletons. Per germline, CDR1 KGHDR and CDR2 SFDVKD. The CDR3 is 16 amino acids. With 3 bases clipped from V and 6 bases from J, the junction kept 5 bases outside the gene matches. This clonotype was obtained from a human donor in a cohort sampled during active COVID-19. The chain recombines TRBV24-1 with TRBJ2-1; 12 positions agree with TRBD1. The specimen was peripheral blood. The CDR3 region is CATSDEGQGAGNEQFF. DNA of the CDR3: TGTGCCACCAGTGATGAGGGACAGGGGGCTGGCAATGAGCAGTTCTTC.